This entry is about one T cell receptor (beta chain). It has no known antigen specificity. Base-call qualities are not available, and no considerably larger clone is one nucleotide away. Cut back by 0 bases and 7 bases, the V and J ends lie 12 bases apart. For CDR1 and CDR2, the germline V gene (reference sequence) lists GTSNPN and SVGIG. There are 13 amino acids in the CDR3, from cysteine to phenylalanine inclusive. Of the read, only the CDR3 DNA is kept; its 39 bases are in frame from base 1. The library was prepared using the immunoSEQ multiplex PCR assay. What TCRdb holds here is the immuneACCESS table cut down to in-frame rearrangements. Part of the clones is not present; checked against another copy, under half of the missing clones reflect an unresolved V gene, and the others are unexplained. This sample lists some 97,000 clones; around 93% were detected once. Jointly, the top ten make up 1.5% to 2.5% of the sample.

The entry originates in a study of T cell changes during pregnancy in multiple sclerosis (dated by TCRdb to between 2017 and 2020). Study-wide context: In women with multiple sclerosis, the researchers looked at how the T cell repertoire shifted as pregnancy progressed.

The chain is assembled from TRBV30 and TRBJ1-2; the D segment could be TRBD1, given 5 matching bases. This sequence originates from a female donor with multiple sclerosis, enrolled in a pregnancy study. The sequenced sample was peripheral blood, obtained after pregnancy. The sequenced DNA is TGTGCCTGGAGTGTACGGGGGGGAAGTGGCTACACCTTC. Its translation is CAWSVRGGSGYTF.